This section outlines one T cell receptor (beta chain) sequence together with its context. Its antigen is still unknown. As to time point: 2014-2015 season, pre-vaccination. This record belongs to a study of follicular helper T cells after annual influenza vaccination. Whole-study results and caveats: Day 7 ICOS+CD38+ clones later appeared mostly in ICOS-CD38- cTfh.

Libraries were prepared by immunoSEQ multiplex PCR; TCRdb keeps only in-frame clonotypes and omits some of them. This table holds a few thousand clones, under 85% found once. The CDR3 is 12 amino acids. Germline loops: CDR1 SGHTA, CDR2 FQGNSA. V lost 2 bases to trimming and J lost 4 bases, with 5 bases between them. The rearrangement joins TRBV7-2 to TRBJ1-1; D is uncertain. The sequenced sample was CXCR5+ CD38- circulating T follicular helper cells from blood, obtained on the day of influenza vaccination. Indicated subset: circulating Tfh, non-naive CD4+CXCR5+PD-1+ (ICOS+CD38+ or ICOS-CD38-). The clonotype originates from an adult who received the influenza vaccine. The CDR3 spells CASSLRITEAFF. The CDR3 region has the DNA TGTGCCAGCAGCTTAAGAATCACTGAAGCTTTCTTT.